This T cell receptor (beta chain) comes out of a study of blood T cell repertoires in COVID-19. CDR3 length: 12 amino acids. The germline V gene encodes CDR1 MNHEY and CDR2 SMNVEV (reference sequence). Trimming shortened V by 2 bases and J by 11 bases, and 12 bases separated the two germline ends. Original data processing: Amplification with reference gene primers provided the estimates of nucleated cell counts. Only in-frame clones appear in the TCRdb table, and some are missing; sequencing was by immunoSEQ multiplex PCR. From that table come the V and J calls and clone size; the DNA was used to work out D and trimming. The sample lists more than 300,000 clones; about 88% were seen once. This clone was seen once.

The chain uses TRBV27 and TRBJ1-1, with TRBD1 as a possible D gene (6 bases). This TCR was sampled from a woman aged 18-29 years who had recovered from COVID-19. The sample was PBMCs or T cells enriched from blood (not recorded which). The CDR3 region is CASSLKAGEAFF. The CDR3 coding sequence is TGTGCCAGCAGTTTAAAGGCAGGGGAGGCTTTCTTT.